The 12 T cell receptor beta chains presented below share a single source sample, sequenced in a study of blood T cell repertoires in COVID-19. The protocol was immunoSEQ multiplex PCR, while the TCRdb copy is restricted to in-frame clones and leaves out a portion. This sample has roughly 180,000 clones, with more than 70% found just once. Sequenced sample: PBMCs or T cells enriched from blood (not recorded which). These receptors were taken from a man aged 55 to 70 who had recovered from COVID-19.

The V call is TRBV29-1, the J call TRBJ1-1; D not resolved. Trimming pared 6 bases from V and 0 bases from J, leaving 8 bases between. Germline-derived CDR1 and CDR2 are SQVTM and ANQGSEA. The CDR3 loop spans 12 amino acids. CDR3 amino acids: CSVAEVNTEAFF. CDR3 bases: TGCAGCGTGGCCGAAGTGAACACTGAAGCTTTCTTT.

This clone came up once. This chain joins TRBV18 and TRBJ1-1, with D possibly TRBD1 on 6 matching bases. The V end was cut by 3 bases, the J end by 1 base, with 21 bases between. There are 18 residues in the CDR3. Germline CDR1 KGHSH, CDR2 LQKENI. Written as DNA, the CDR3 is TGTGCCAGCTCACCCTTGACAGGTCTCCTCGCGGGGAACACTGAAGCTTTCTTT. It specifies CASSPLTGLLAGNTEAFF.

For this clone: Other DNA sequences within the sample encode an identical CDR3. The V gene is TRBV19, the J gene TRBJ1-5, with a tentative D call TRBD1 (5 bases). Looked up from germline, CDR1 is LNHDA and CDR2 is SQIVND (reference sequence). V dropped 4 bases and J dropped 2 bases, with 12 bases sitting between them. The CDR3 length is 15 residues. This chain's CDR3 is CASSSGTGGNQPQHF. CDR3 in DNA: TGTGCCAGTAGTAGCGGGACGGGCGGCAATCAGCCCCAGCATTTT.

For the CDR3, the DNA is TGTGCCAGCCGGACAGTTCAGGGTTCCTACAATGAGCAGTTCTTC. This codes for CASRTVQGSYNEQFF. V and J are TRBV27 and TRBJ2-1; the D gene is possibly TRBD1 (6 bases). V was shortened by 8 bases and J by 1 base, with 15 bases between the two germline ends. Germline values: CDR1 MNHEY, CDR2 SMNVEV (reference sequence). The length of the CDR3 is 15 residues.

The chain links TRBV7-2 to TRBJ2-1; TRBD2 agrees at 8 bases. From germline, CDR1 is SGHTA and CDR2 FQGNSA. The V gene end was trimmed by 3 bases and the J gene end by 5 bases; junction bases not matched to a gene: 6. This CDR3 spans 15 amino acids. The CDR3 is CASSFRGGYNNEQFF. As DNA, the CDR3 is TGTGCCAGCAGCTTTCGGGGGGGATATAACAATGAGCAGTTCTTC.

The gene calls are TRBV28 and TRBJ1-4, with 9 positions matching TRBD1. CDR3 length: 15 amino acids. Germline CDR1 MDHEN, CDR2 SYDVKM. J lost 8 bases, V lost 5 bases, and 9 bases had no gene match. The CDR3 spells CASSISGTGREKLFF. CDR3 nucleotides: TGTGCCAGCAGTATATCCGGGACAGGGCGGGAAAAACTGTTTTTT.

The gene calls are TRBV5-8 and TRBJ1-2; no clear D gene. In germline, CDR1 is SGHTS, CDR2 YDEGEE. Trimming took off 2 bases at V and 4 bases at J, with 6 bases between the two ends. The CDR3 has 12 amino acids. The CDR3: CASSFGSYGYTF. In DNA, the CDR3 is TGTGCCAGCAGCTTCGGTTCCTATGGCTACACCTTC.

The chain links TRBV7-8 to TRBJ2-3, with 12 bases lining up with TRBD1. Looked up from germline, CDR1 is SGHVS and CDR2 is FQNEAQ. After removal of 5 bases from V and 5 bases from J, the junction contained 5 bases not matched to a gene. The CDR3 is made up of 15 amino acids. The CDR3 here is CASSHGTGGVDTQYF. Here the CDR3 DNA reads TGTGCCAGCAGCCATGGGACAGGGGGCGTAGATACGCAGTATTTT. Using reference TRBV7-8 and TRBJ2-3 for the parts outside the CDR3, the full variable domain is GAGVSQSPRYKVAKRGQDVALRCDPISGHVSLFWYQQALGQGPEFLTYFQNEAQLDKSGLPSDRFFAERPEGSVSTLKIQRTQQEDSAVYLCASSHGTGGVDTQYFGPGTRLTVL.

The rearrangement uses TRBV19 and TRBJ2-2, with 7 bases that match TRBD1. The CDR3 has 17 residues. Germline-derived CDR1 and CDR2 are LNHDA and SQIVND (reference sequence). The trim removed 4 bases at V and 2 bases at J, leaving 10 bases unmatched. The CDR3 DNA reads as TGTGCCAGTAGTAGAGGATGGGACAGTGTCAACACCGGGGAGCTGTTTTTT. Protein sequence: CASSRGWDSVNTGELFF.

This chain connects TRBV2 to TRBJ2-3, with D possibly matching TRBD2 (6 bases). Germline-derived CDR1 and CDR2 are SNHLY and FYNNEI. CDR3 length: 14 amino acids. V was pared by 4 bases and J by 5 bases, with 13 bases between. The CDR3 loop is CASSGETRGDTQYF. As DNA, the CDR3 is TGTGCCAGCAGTGGGGAGACTAGAGGAGATACGCAGTATTTT.

V usage is TRBV27 and J usage is TRBJ2-4; 11 positions agree with TRBD1. The CDR3 covers 15 residues. CDR1 is MNHEY, CDR2 SMNVEV, per germline (reference sequence). With V trimmed by 6 bases and J by 1 base, 2 bases remained unmatched. CDR3 region: CASRGTGGAKNIQYF. The CDR3 DNA sequence: TGTGCCAGCAGGGGGACAGGGGGGGCCAAAAACATTCAGTACTTC.

The chain couples TRBV10-3 to TRBJ2-7, with 7 bases matching TRBD1. The ends lost 10 bases at V and 2 bases at J; junction bases unmatched: 8. CDR1 and CDR2 from the germline V gene are ENHRY and SYGVKD. This CDR3 contains 13 residues. The CDR3 DNA reads as TGTGCCACCTTACCGACAGGGACCTACGAGCAGTACTTC. Its translation is CATLPTGTYEQYF.